The present entry profiles one T cell receptor (beta chain) with its context. The antigen is unknown. The sample is drawn from a study of long-term antiretroviral therapy in people with HIV. Across the study: Collection of the earliest samples took place about a decade ahead of the 2015 immediate-ART recommendation.

The authors ran the immunoSEQ assay, v3.0, at survey level. Here immunoSEQ multiplex PCR was the method, and the copy in TCRdb shows in-frame clones only, minus some. The table includes 21,000 or so clones, approximately 87% detected once. CDR3 size: 16 residues. Trimming took 4 bases from V and 8 from J; bases not matched to a gene: 15. Germline-derived CDR1 and CDR2 are SGHRS and YFSETQ. The study, taken as a whole, reports: Diversity increased after ART yet remained lower than in transplant donor controls.

This sequence originates from a woman in her forties or fifties with HIV. The source was unsorted PBMCs, collected just under 2.7 years after starting antiretroviral therapy. This rearrangement joins TRBV5-1 to TRBJ1-2, with 9 bases identical to TRBD1. Here the CDR3 reads CASSPNFAQGAGGYTF. The CDR3 DNA follows: TGCGCCAGCAGCCCAAACTTCGCACAGGGGGCGGGCGGCTACACCTTC.